Given below is one T cell receptor beta chain in context. Germline loops: CDR1 SGHKS, CDR2 YYEKEE (reference sequence). The CDR3 is 13 residues long. J was trimmed by 11 bases and V by 4 bases; bases with no gene match: 10. The data originate from a study of shared T cell receptors in the human thymus. Some clones are missing from TCRdb's copy, which holds only in-frame ones; the method was immunoSEQ multiplex PCR. The sample has approximately 490,000 clones, around 78% seen once. These same data were also listed under a study on human thymus T cells. That report notes: Thymic samples were excised during corrective heart operations. Related work showed strongly overlapping thymic repertoires across unrelated individuals.

The sequenced sample was thymocytes. The chain couples TRBV5-5 to TRBJ2-3; 7 bases are shared with TRBD1. This TCR was recovered from a boy younger than two with a congenital heart defect. The CDR3 DNA sequence: TGTGCCAGCAGCCGCGAACAGGGGAATGGGCAGTATTTT. It encodes CASSREQGNGQYF.